The 19 T cell receptor beta chains presented below share a single source sample, sequenced in a study of T-cell reconstitution after alpha-beta-depleted transplantation in children. Unique molecular identifiers tagged the TCRbeta library. In TCRdb, the PCR reads were re-called with MiXCR into one record per CDR3 protein. The sample holds hundreds of thousands of distinct CDR3 sequences; roughly 12% are singletons and the top ten take around 22%. The specimen comprised peripheral blood, sampled 180 days after TCRalphabeta/CD19-depleted stem cell transplant. The receptors here all came from a male patient aged 2-15 years who had a stem cell transplant for chronic granulomatous disease, so the T cells may come from the graft donor.

This clonotype was picked up many times. The rearrangement uses TRBV18 and TRBJ2-1; 10 bases are a match to TRBD2. The CDR3 extends over 14 amino acids. J was trimmed by 8 bases and V by 6 bases; bases with no gene match: 7. The germline gives CDR1 KGHSH, CDR2 LQKENI. This chain's CDR3 is CASSPLAGEHEQFF. CDR3 bases: TGTGCCAGCTCGCCCCTAGCGGGAGAACATGAGCAGTTCTTC. The variable domain in full, completed from reference TRBV18 and TRBJ2-1, reads NAGVMQNPRHLVRRRGQEARLRCSPMKGHSHVYWYRQLPEEGLKFMVYLQKENIIDESGMPKERFSAEFPKEGPSILRIQQVVRGDSAAYFCASSPLAGEHEQFFGPGTRLTVL.

In the case of this clonotype: With a much larger clone just one base away, this may be a read error. The rearrangement joins TRBV12-3 or TRBV12-4 to TRBJ1-1, with a tentative D call TRBD1 (5 bases). V was shortened by 3 bases and J by 5 bases, with 19 bases between the two germline ends. The CDR3 covers 16 residues. CDR3 nucleotides: TGTGCCAGCAGTTTCGCTTGGTTCCGGGGGTGGACTGAAGCTTTCTTT. Protein sequence: CASSFAWFRGWTEAFF.

This clonotype has a count of ten or more. The rearrangement uses TRBV27 and TRBJ2-3, with 13 bases matching TRBD2. The CDR3 contains 18 residues. In germline, CDR1 is MNHEY, CDR2 SMNVEV (reference sequence). The junction had 12 bases not matched to a gene; V was cut back by 3 bases and J by 6 bases. In DNA form, the CDR3 reads TGTGCCAGCAGTTTTAGGGGTGGACTAGCGGGGGCAAGGGATACGCAGTATTTT. It encodes CASSFRGGLAGARDTQYF.

This clonotype was observed many times. The V call is TRBV9, the J call TRBJ2-1; TRBD2 matches at 11 bases. This CDR3 is 14 amino acids long. Looked up from germline, CDR1 is SGDLS and CDR2 is YYNGEE. Losses at the gene ends were 4 bases for V and 7 bases for J; bases not matched to a gene: 4. CDR3 sequence: CASSTSGSGNEQFF. The CDR3, as DNA: TGTGCCAGCAGCACTAGCGGGAGTGGAAATGAGCAGTTCTTC.

Ten or more counts support this clonotype. This sequence joins TRBV7-6 and TRBJ2-3; 9 bases are a match to TRBD2. J was trimmed by 5 bases and V by 3 bases; bases with no gene match: 6. The germline CDR1 and CDR2 sequences are SGHVS and FNYEAQ. The CDR3 loop spans 15 amino acids. The CDR3 DNA reads TGTGCCAGCAGCTTTCGCGGGGGGGCCTTAGATACGCAGTATTTT. Protein: CASSFRGGALDTQYF.

This clonotype came up many times. The chain employs TRBV20-1 and TRBJ2-7; 12 positions agree with TRBD2. The CDR3 spans 14 residues. Trimming took 5 bases from V and 7 from J; bases not matched to a gene: 9. From germline, CDR1 is DFQATT and CDR2 SNEGSKA (reference sequence). CDR3 sequence: CSAARLAGVEEQYF. As DNA, the CDR3 is TGCAGTGCTGCTCGACTAGCGGGAGTGGAAGAGCAGTACTTC.

This clonotype was seen ten or more times. V gene TRBV20-1 combines with J gene TRBJ2-7, with 8 bases aligning to TRBD2. After removal of 4 bases from V and 5 bases from J, the junction contained 13 bases not matched to a gene. Germline V gives CDR1 DFQATT, CDR2 SNEGSKA (reference sequence). The CDR3 totals 15 residues. The CDR3 spells CSAISTSGPSHEQYF. For the CDR3, the DNA is TGCAGTGCTATATCCACTAGCGGACCTTCCCACGAGCAGTACTTC.

This clonotype has a count of ten or more. The V gene is TRBV29-1, the J gene TRBJ2-5; D is possibly TRBD2 (5 bases). The CDR3 extends over 14 amino acids. The germline V gene encodes CDR1 SQVTM and CDR2 ANQGSEA. V gave up 3 bases and J gave up 7 bases, with 18 bases separating them. The CDR3 coding sequence is TGCAGCGTTGACTTCGTTGTGACTCGGGGGACCCAGTACTTC. Translated, it gives CSVDFVVTRGTQYF.

This clonotype was seen ten or more times. This chain links TRBV12-3 or TRBV12-4 with TRBJ2-5, with TRBD2 as a possible D gene (6 bases). Trimming shortened V by 6 bases and J by 2 bases, and 16 bases separated the two germline ends. The CDR3 length is 15 residues. In nucleotides, the CDR3 is TGTGCCAGCAGCCCAAATGCGGGGAGTCAAGAGACCCAGTACTTC. This encodes CASSPNAGSQETQYF.

This clonotype was counted at least ten times. This chain connects TRBV12-3 or TRBV12-4 to TRBJ2-1; 9 bases fit TRBD1. Trimming cost V 5 bases and J 7 bases; bases outside gene matches: 9. This CDR3 is 15 amino acids long. The CDR3 region has the DNA TGTGCCAGCAGTGAAGGGACAGGGAGGTGGAATGAGCAGTTCTTC. Amino acids: CASSEGTGRWNEQFF.

This clonotype has at least ten counts. V gene TRBV7-2 combines with J gene TRBJ1-5; 9 nucleotides agree with TRBD1. The germline gives CDR1 SGHTA, CDR2 FQGNSA. The CDR3 is 15 amino acids. The ends lost 4 bases at V and 7 bases at J; junction bases unmatched: 8. CDR3 sequence reads: CASSYTTGGGQPQHF. The CDR3 coding sequence is TGTGCCAGCAGCTATACCACAGGGGGCGGCCAGCCCCAGCATTTT.

This clonotype was recorded at least ten times. This rearrangement joins TRBV28 to TRBJ2-4; the match to TRBD2 covers 13 bases. V gave up 3 bases and J gave up 4 bases; unmatched junction bases: 18. Germline CDR1 and CDR2: MDHEN and SYDVKM. The CDR3 totals 21 residues. The CDR3 here is CASSFLLGDKTSGRAKNIQYF. The CDR3 nucleotides are TGTGCCAGCAGTTTCTTGTTAGGAGACAAAACTAGCGGGAGGGCAAAAAACATTCAGTACTTC. The full variable domain, completed using reference TRBV28 and TRBJ2-4, is DVKVTQSSRYLVKRTGEKVFLECVQDMDHENMFWYRQDPGLGLRLIYFSYDVKMKEKGDIPEGYSVSREKKERFSLILESASTNQTSMYLCASSFLLGDKTSGRAKNIQYFGAGTRLSVL.

This clonotype showed up many times. V and J are TRBV5-1 and TRBJ2-7, with a possible D match to TRBD1 (6 bases). Trimming shortened V by 5 bases and J by 3 bases, and 15 bases separated the two germline ends. The CDR3 runs to 14 residues. Germline loops: CDR1 SGHRS, CDR2 YFSETQ. CDR3 amino acids: CASRIRGGFYEQYF. The CDR3 nucleotides read TGCGCCAGCAGGATCCGAGGGGGATTCTACGAGCAGTACTTC.

A remark on this clonotype: One end of the junction does not line up with germline, which may come from a read error. The CDR3 sequence: CASTGEILTEELFF. Here the CDR3 DNA reads TGTGCCAGCACCGGAGAAATCCTAACCGAGGAGCTGTTTTTT. The chain has TRBV2 and TRBJ2-2, with no clear D. Germline-derived CDR1 and CDR2 are SNHLY and FYNNEI. CDR3 size: 14 residues.

This clonotype was counted ten times or more. J is TRBJ2-1 and V is TRBV6-6, with D perhaps TRBD1 (5 bases). This CDR3 comprises 22 residues. Trimming stripped 7 bases from V and 3 bases from J, with 37 bases between. Germline V gives CDR1 MNHNY, CDR2 SVGAGI (reference sequence). CDR3 residues: CASTKPTPSRGSVELGYNEQFF. The CDR3 region has the DNA TGTGCCAGCACCAAACCTACCCCCTCTAGGGGTTCTGTGGAGTTGGGCTACAATGAGCAGTTCTTC.

Turning to this clonotype: A much larger clone sits a single nucleotide away, making a read error possible. The gene calls are TRBV6-6 and TRBJ2-1; D is perhaps TRBD1 (5 bases). Germline values: CDR1 MNHNY, CDR2 SVGAGI (reference sequence). The CDR3 sequence is 13 residues long. The CDR3 is CASRPDSRNEQLF. The CDR3, as DNA: TGTGCCAGCAGACCAGACAGTCGGAATGAGCAGCTCTTC.

This clonotype was seen many times. The V call is TRBV5-5, the J call TRBJ2-5; tentatively, D is TRBD1 (5 bases). Germline CDR1 is SGHKS and CDR2 is YYEKEE (reference sequence). This CDR3 spans 13 amino acids. V was cut by 4 bases and J by 4 bases, with 11 bases left in between. CDR3 amino acids: CASSLMGPETQYF. The CDR3 region has the DNA TGTGCCAGCAGCCTCATGGGGCCAGAGACCCAGTACTTC.

The V call is TRBV28, the J call TRBJ1-1; TRBD1 is a possible D gene (6 bases). V was shortened by 2 bases and J by 3 bases, with 10 bases between the two germline ends. CDR1 is MDHEN, CDR2 SYDVKM, per germline. The CDR3 is 14 residues long. The CDR3 loop is CASSLQGPYTEAFF. DNA of the CDR3: TGTGCCAGCAGTTTACAGGGGCCTTACACTGAAGCTTTCTTT.

The chain is built from TRBV7-9 and TRBJ1-2; D not resolved. V lost 3 bases, J lost 8 bases, and 7 bases lay in between. The germline CDR1 and CDR2 sequences are SEHNR and FQNEAQ (reference sequence). The CDR3 covers 11 residues. Written as DNA, the CDR3 is TGTGCCAGCAGCTTTAGCTCGGGCTACACCTTC. Its translation is CASSFSSGYTF.